These 32 T cell receptor beta chains were all obtained from the same sample, sequenced in a study of Ad26.COV2.S vaccination and SARS-CoV-2 variants. The assay was immunoSEQ multiplex PCR, and TCRdb's table has in-frame clones only and misses some. The profile shows 380,000 or so clones, around 89% of them singletons. Treatment given: approximately 18 received Ad26.COV2.S at low or high dose, single or two shots; several received placebo; per-sample allocation not given. Collection of samples fell on day 63 after the first vaccine or placebo injection. This material consisted of peripheral blood, taken in a trial of Ad26.COV2.S vaccine versus placebo. The receptor set was obtained from a person between 18 and 65 years old who received the Ad26.COV2.S COVID-19 vaccine or a placebo.

The chain recombines TRBV3-1 (or the pseudogene TRBV3-2) with TRBJ1-4; no definite D call. Germline assignment: CDR1 LGHDT and CDR2 YNNKEL (reference sequence). With 4 bases removed from V and 5 bases from J, the gap between germline ends came to 17 bases. The CDR3 covers 16 residues. The CDR3 DNA follows: TGTGCCAGCAGCCGCCAGACGGAGCAGATGAATGAAAAACTGTTTTTT. The encoded protein is CASSRQTEQMNEKLFF.

The genes are TRBV27 and TRBJ2-1, with 7 bases fitting TRBD1. V shed 3 bases, J shed 4 bases, and the junction held 9 bases outside the gene matches. The CDR3 is made up of 16 amino acids. CDR1 and CDR2 (germline): MNHEY, SMNVEV (reference sequence). CDR3 residues: CASSFLAGDSYNEQFF. The CDR3, as DNA: TGTGCCAGCAGTTTCTTGGCCGGGGACAGTTACAATGAGCAGTTCTTC.

This chain links TRBV28 with TRBJ2-2; TRBD1 aligns across 7 bases. Germline loops: CDR1 MDHEN, CDR2 SYDVKM. The CDR3 is made up of 15 amino acids. V shed 4 bases and J 4 bases; nucleotides not matched to a gene: 6. CDR3 in amino acids: CASSSWTGPTGELFF. The CDR3, as DNA: TGTGCCAGCAGTTCCTGGACAGGACCCACCGGGGAGCTGTTTTTT.

CDR3 nucleotides: TGTGCCAGCAGTTACGGGCGGGTTGAGACCCAGTACTTC. Its translation is CASSYGRVETQYF. The rearrangement links TRBV6-6 to TRBJ2-5; TRBD2 is a possible D gene (5 bases). The germline V gene has CDR1 MNHNY and CDR2 SVGAGI (reference sequence). Trimming took off 2 bases at V and 5 bases at J, with 9 bases between the two ends. This CDR3 has 13 residues.

The table lists this clone with a few counts. The CDR3: CASSRTGMAGSNQPQHF. The CDR3 coding sequence is TGTGCCAGCAGTCGCACAGGGATGGCGGGTAGCAATCAGCCCCAGCATTTT. J is TRBJ1-5 and V is TRBV6-6; possible D gene TRBD1, 6 bases. The CDR3 length is 17 residues. CDR1 and CDR2 from the germline V gene are MNHNY and SVGAGI (reference sequence). V was trimmed by 5 bases and J by 0 bases, leaving 17 bases between them.

This chain links TRBV29-1 with TRBJ2-7; no clear D. The CDR3 has 15 residues. Per the germline V gene, CDR1 is SQVTM and CDR2 is ANQGSEA. V lost 0 bases and J lost 0, with 12 bases in between. The CDR3 reads CSVEDPQESSYEQYF. The CDR3 coding sequence is TGCAGCGTTGAAGATCCCCAGGAGAGCTCCTACGAGCAGTACTTC.

The chain employs TRBV6-6 and TRBJ1-5; 10 bases map to TRBD1. Germline V gives CDR1 MNHNY, CDR2 SVGAGI (reference sequence). CDR3 length: 14 amino acids. V lost 6 bases to trimming and J lost 4 bases; unmatched junction nucleotides: 3. CDR3 coding DNA: TGTGCCAGCAGGCCGGGACAGGGGAATCAGCCCCAGCATTTT. Amino acid sequence: CASRPGQGNQPQHF.

The chain has TRBV27 and TRBJ1-1; possible D gene TRBD1, 5 bases. Germline V gives CDR1 MNHEY, CDR2 SMNVEV (reference sequence). This CDR3 has 14 amino acids. V was pared by 6 bases and J by 4 bases, with 15 bases between. CDR3 sequence: CASSPWGGTTEAFF. In nucleotides, the CDR3 is TGTGCCAGCAGCCCCTGGGGAGGGACCACTGAAGCTTTCTTT.

The chain has TRBV7-2 and TRBJ2-1; D is undetermined. CDR3 length equals 13 residues. Between the trimmed V and J ends, which lost 5 bases and 7 bases, there was a span of 12 bases. In germline, CDR1 is SGHTA, CDR2 FQGNSA. The CDR3 loop is CASSGWMQNEQFF. As DNA, the CDR3 is TGTGCCAGCAGCGGCTGGATGCAGAATGAGCAGTTCTTC.

The genes are TRBV6-2 or TRBV6-3 and TRBJ2-7, with D hard to call. Germline V lookup: CDR1 MNHEY, CDR2 SVGEGT. V lost 4 bases and J 2 bases, leaving 6 bases between the germline ends. This CDR3 has 12 amino acids. CDR3 sequence: CASSSQAYEQYF. Written as DNA, the CDR3 is TGTGCCAGCAGTTCCCAGGCCTACGAGCAGTACTTC.

The rearrangement uses TRBV15 and TRBJ2-7; 8 bases agree with TRBD1. The CDR3 runs 18 residues. The germline CDR1 and CDR2 sequences are LNHNV and YYDKDF (reference sequence). The V segment lost 3 bases and the J segment 0 bases; nucleotides outside the gene matches: 13. CDR3 coding DNA: TGTGCCACCAGCAGCGGAGGGACCCGGGACAGGTTCTCCTACGAGCAGTACTTC. It specifies CATSSGGTRDRFSYEQYF.

V gene TRBV5-1 combines with J gene TRBJ2-5, with unresolved D. This CDR3 has 14 amino acids. Germline lookup yields CDR1 SGHRS and CDR2 YFSETQ. With 0 bases removed from V and 1 base from J, the gap between germline ends came to 7 bases. The CDR3 nucleotides are TGCGCCAGCAGCTTGGTAGCCAGCCAAGAGACCCAGTACTTC. Protein product: CASSLVASQETQYF.

The rearrangement links TRBV28 to TRBJ1-5; tentatively, D is TRBD1 (5 bases). The V end was cut by 7 bases, the J end by 3 bases, with 13 bases between. The germline gives CDR1 MDHEN, CDR2 SYDVKM. The CDR3 extends over 14 amino acids. The CDR3 here is CASKGTGANQPQHF. The CDR3 DNA is TGTGCCAGCAAAGGGACTGGGGCCAATCAGCCCCAGCATTTT. The full variable domain, completed using reference TRBV28 and TRBJ1-5, is DVKVTQSSRYLVKRTGEKVFLECVQDMDHENMFWYRQDPGLGLRLIYFSYDVKMKEKGDIPEGYSVSREKKERFSLILESASTNQTSMYLCASKGTGANQPQHFGDGTRLSIL.

This chain connects TRBV19 to TRBJ2-1, with D possibly TRBD1 on 6 matching bases. The ends were cut back, 6 bases at V and 6 bases at J, with 15 bases in the middle. This CDR3 has 14 residues. CDR1 is LNHDA and CDR2 is SQIVND in the germline V gene (reference sequence). This CDR3 reads CASRLGGAPNEQFF. The CDR3 nucleotides read TGTGCCAGTAGACTAGGGGGAGCCCCCAATGAGCAGTTCTTC.

The chain employs TRBV30 and TRBJ1-4, with D tentatively TRBD1 (6 bases). The CDR3 has 11 residues. The germline V gene has CDR1 GTSNPN and CDR2 SVGIG (reference sequence). V was trimmed by 3 bases and J by 10 bases, leaving 9 bases between them. The CDR3 region has the DNA TGTGCCTGGAGGACAGGAAGAAAACTGTTTTTT. It codes for CAWRTGRKLFF.

This chain connects TRBV4-2 to TRBJ1-1, with D unresolved. Trimming shortened V by 0 bases and J by 4 bases, and 6 bases separated the two germline ends. The CDR3 has 13 residues. The germline V gene encodes CDR1 LGHNA and CDR2 YNFKEQ. The CDR3 here is CASSQETVTEAFF. The CDR3 DNA is TGTGCCAGCAGCCAAGAAACAGTCACTGAAGCTTTCTTT.

This chain uses TRBV6-5 with TRBJ2-3; either TRBD1 or TRBD2 may fit D (5 bases each). Germline-derived CDR1 and CDR2 are MNHEY and SVGAGI. The CDR3 has 13 residues. Trimming stripped 7 bases from V and 3 bases from J, with 11 bases between. The CDR3 coding sequence is TGTGCCAGCACCTGGGACCAAACAGATACGCAGTATTTT. Its protein product is CASTWDQTDTQYF.

V usage is TRBV6-5 and J usage is TRBJ1-2; unclear D gene. The CDR3 has 13 amino acids. From germline, CDR1 is MNHEY and CDR2 SVGAGI. Between the trimmed V and J ends, which lost 6 bases and 5 bases, there was a span of 13 bases. The CDR3 DNA follows: TGTGCCAGCAGAACGGAGGGCACATATGGCTACACCTTC. As protein: CASRTEGTYGYTF.

The V gene is TRBV11-2, the J gene TRBJ2-7; D call uncertain. This CDR3 is built from 16 residues. CDR1 is SGHAT, CDR2 FQNNGV, per germline. V lost 0 bases, J lost 4 bases, and 16 bases lay in between. CDR3: CASSLDAGPGRYEQYF. The CDR3 region has the DNA TGTGCCAGCAGCTTAGATGCAGGCCCGGGTCGTTACGAGCAGTACTTC.

The V and J genes are TRBV11-2 and TRBJ2-3; maybe TRBD2 (5 bases). Trimming removed 5 bases at V and 6 bases at J, with 9 bases between. Germline CDR1 and CDR2: SGHAT and FQNNGV. There are 12 residues in the CDR3. The CDR3 sequence is CASSPRGDTQYF. CDR3 DNA sequence: TGTGCCAGCAGCCCAAGAGGGGATACGCAGTATTTT.

The gene calls are TRBV27 and TRBJ2-3, with D unresolved. Germline V gene sequence: CDR1 MNHEY, CDR2 SMNVEV (reference sequence). V gave up 2 bases and J gave up 1 base, with 7 bases separating them. This CDR3 comprises 14 residues. In DNA form, the CDR3 reads TGTGCCAGCAGTTTAATAGGTGGCACAGATACGCAGTATTTT. Protein: CASSLIGGTDTQYF.

The CDR3 sequence is CAWSFLRNEQFF. The CDR3 DNA sequence: TGTGCCTGGAGTTTTCTGCGAAACGAGCAGTTCTTC. The rearrangement uses TRBV30 and TRBJ2-1; D gene ambiguous. Germline-derived CDR1 and CDR2 are GTSNPN and SVGIG (reference sequence). The germline V and J ends were trimmed by 2 bases and 10 bases, with 12 bases remaining between them. This CDR3 comprises 12 residues.

CDR3 nucleotides: TGCGCCAGCAGCTTGAGGGGAGGGGCTGAAGCTTTCTTT. Its translation is CASSLRGGAEAFF. The V call is TRBV5-1, the J call TRBJ1-1; D is possibly TRBD1 (5 bases). This CDR3 is 13 amino acids long. CDR1 is SGHRS and CDR2 is YFSETQ in the germline V gene. V lost 1 base and J 6 bases, leaving 10 bases between the germline ends.

The chain employs TRBV9 and TRBJ2-3; no firm D call. Germline loops: CDR1 SGDLS, CDR2 YYNGEE. The CDR3 totals 14 residues. Trimming left V 3 bases short and J 6 bases short, with 14 bases between. This chain's CDR3 is CASSASPRSDTQYF. The CDR3 region has the DNA TGTGCCAGCAGCGCGTCCCCTAGGTCCGATACGCAGTATTTT.

The V call is TRBV11-3, the J call TRBJ2-7; D call uncertain. The germline CDR1 and CDR2 sequences are SGHNT and YENEEA. The CDR3 has 13 amino acids. The germline V and J ends were trimmed by 1 base and 7 bases, with 11 bases remaining between them. The CDR3 here is CASSLGAGREQYF. Written as DNA, the CDR3 is TGTGCCAGCAGCTTAGGGGCAGGTCGAGAGCAGTACTTC. The entire variable domain, with the rest obtained from reference TRBV11-3 and TRBJ2-7, is as follows: EAGVVQSPRYKIIEKKQPVAFWCNPISGHNTLYWYLQNLGQGPELLIRYENEEAVDDSQLPKDRFSAERLKGVDSTLKIQPAELGDSAVYLCASSLGAGREQYFGPGTRLTVT.

The chain couples TRBV10-1 to TRBJ2-1; D is tentatively TRBD1 or TRBD2 (5 bases each). There are 15 residues in the CDR3. Trimming left V 5 bases short and J 6 bases short, with 17 bases between. In germline, CDR1 is WNHNN, CDR2 SYGVQD (reference sequence). CDR3 in amino acids: CASSRNSGLPNEQFF. The DNA of the CDR3 is TGCGCCAGCAGTAGGAACTCGGGGCTCCCCAATGAGCAGTTCTTC.

The chain combines TRBV2 with TRBJ2-5; D uncertain. Trimming took 7 bases from V and 5 from J, leaving 17 bases between them. The CDR3 spans 14 residues. The germline CDR1 and CDR2 sequences are SNHLY and FYNNEI. DNA of the CDR3: TGTGCCAGCAATAGGGTTAGGTATACGGAGACCCAGTACTTC. This gives the protein CASNRVRYTETQYF.

This clone was picked up one time. Written as DNA, the CDR3 is TGTGCCAGCAGTCCCCCGGCGGGAGACCCATACAATGAGCAGTTCTTC. Its translation: CASSPPAGDPYNEQFF. V is TRBV28 and J is TRBJ2-1, with 7 bases identical to TRBD2. V was pared by 5 bases and J by 4 bases, with 11 bases of the junction left unmatched. The CDR3 has 16 amino acids. Germline CDR1 is MDHEN and CDR2 is SYDVKM.

The V gene is TRBV6-5, the J gene TRBJ2-2; 9 nucleotides line up with TRBD1. Losses at the gene ends were 6 bases for V and 6 bases for J; bases not matched to a gene: 8. This CDR3 contains 15 residues. Germline CDR1 and CDR2: MNHEY and SVGAGI. This chain's CDR3 is CASRARDRAAGELFF. DNA of the CDR3: TGTGCCAGCAGAGCCCGGGACAGGGCTGCCGGGGAGCTGTTTTTT.

This chain connects TRBV4-1 to TRBJ1-3, with D perhaps TRBD1 (5 bases). The CDR3 loop spans 15 amino acids. The germline V gene has CDR1 MGHRA and CDR2 YSYEKL. Deletions cut 0 bases from V and 0 bases from J, with 6 bases between. The CDR3: CASSQEGTSGNTIYF. Here the CDR3 DNA reads TGCGCCAGCAGCCAAGAAGGGACCTCTGGAAACACCATATATTTT.

The V gene is TRBV6-6, the J gene TRBJ1-2; D may be TRBD1 (6 bases). The CDR3 length is 12 residues. V lost 7 bases and J 4 bases, leaving 10 bases between the germline ends. Germline V gives CDR1 MNHNY, CDR2 SVGAGI (reference sequence). The CDR3 spells CASTRDTYGYTF. CDR3 bases: TGTGCCAGCACCCGGGACACCTATGGCTACACCTTC.

This clone has a handful of counts. The chain links TRBV5-6 to TRBJ2-2, with 8 bases matching TRBD1. Germline V gene data show CDR1 as SGHDT and CDR2 as YYEEEE. Germline trimming cut 4 bases from V and 1 base from J; bases unmatched to any gene: 6. CDR3 length: 16 amino acids. In nucleotides, the CDR3 is TGTGCCAGCAGCCCCGTCGGACAGGGGAACACCGGGGAGCTGTTTTTT. This sequence encodes CASSPVGQGNTGELFF. The whole variable domain, remainder taken from reference TRBV5-6 and TRBJ2-2, is DAGVTQSPTHLIKTRGQQVTLRCSPKSGHDTVSWYQQALGQGPQFIFQYYEEEERQRGNFPDRFSGHQFPNYSSELNVNALLLGDSALYLCASSPVGQGNTGELFFGEGSRLTVL.